What follows are 23 T cell receptor beta chains derived from one specimen sequenced in a study of Graves' ophthalmopathy and Graves' hyperthyroidism. Investigators amplified TCR beta CDR3 regions from RNA transcripts. First-round RT-PCR with HTBI primers preceded a second-round multiplex PCR. TCRdb used MiXCR to reprocess the multiplex PCR reads, holding one entry per CDR3 protein. The data contain about 370,000 distinct CDR3 sequences, about a sixth of them seen just once; the ten biggest clones take up about 2.4%. The specimen sequenced was peripheral blood. These receptor sequences come from an adult woman with stable Graves' hyperthyroidism.

This clonotype was observed at least ten times. The chain is built from TRBV12-3 or TRBV12-4 and TRBJ2-5; 7 bases line up with TRBD2. This CDR3 has 16 amino acids. V was pared by 6 bases and J by 7 bases, with 17 bases of the junction left unmatched. In nucleotides, the CDR3 is TGTGCCAGCAGCCTACCGCGGGAGCGGGAAGCGTGGACCCAGTACTTC. It is translated as CASSLPREREAWTQYF.

The chain carries TRBV28 and TRBJ2-7; 8 bases are a match to TRBD2. Trimming took 11 bases from V and 2 from J; bases not matched to a gene: 2. Per the germline V gene, CDR1 is MDHEN and CDR2 is SYDVKM. The CDR3 runs 11 residues. The CDR3 nucleotides read TGTGCCTCGGGGGGGCCCTACGAGCAGTACTTC. The encoded protein is CASGGPYEQYF.

The chain joins TRBV7-8 to TRBJ2-7; 11 nucleotides align to TRBD2. The germline V gene encodes CDR1 SGHVS and CDR2 FQNEAQ. This CDR3 is built from 15 residues. The V segment lost 0 bases and the J segment 4 bases; nucleotides outside the gene matches: 2. CDR3 in DNA: TGTGCCAGCAGCTTAGCGGTAGCGGGAGGGTACGAGCAGTACTTC. Its translation is CASSLAVAGGYEQYF.

Comment on this clonotype: A much larger clone is a single base away; this may be a read error. This sequence joins TRBV19 and TRBJ2-7; the D gene is possibly TRBD1 (6 bases). Trimming took 5 bases from V and 2 from J, leaving 16 bases between them. This CDR3 spans 15 amino acids. Germline-derived CDR1 and CDR2 are LNHDA and SQIVND (reference sequence). The CDR3 loop is CASSPRDTNTYEQYV. CDR3 nucleotide sequence: TGTGCCAGTAGTCCCCGGGACACCAACACCTACGAGCAGTACGTC.

This clonotype was counted ten times or more. The V and J genes are TRBV12-3 or TRBV12-4 and TRBJ2-7; 7 bases fit TRBD1. The CDR3 loop spans 16 amino acids. V shed 5 bases, J shed 0 bases, and the junction held 10 bases outside the gene matches. The DNA of the CDR3 is TGTGCCAGCAGTCTGCGAGGGACAGCTGACTCCTACGAGCAGTACTTC. Its protein product is CASSLRGTADSYEQYF.

There are many counts of this clonotype. V gene TRBV28 combines with J gene TRBJ2-7, with TRBD2 matching over 15 bases. The CDR3 is 15 residues long. Germline CDR1 is MDHEN and CDR2 is SYDVKM. The ends lost 6 bases at V and 6 bases at J; junction bases unmatched: 6. The CDR3 protein is CASRSPGLAGGEQYF. CDR3 coding DNA: TGTGCCAGCAGGTCACCGGGACTAGCGGGAGGCGAGCAGTACTTC.

This clonotype showed up many times. This rearrangement joins TRBV2 to TRBJ1-3; TRBD1 aligns across 7 bases. CDR1 SNHLY and CDR2 FYNNEI come from the germline V gene. V dropped 7 bases and J dropped 1; count of bases not matched to a gene: 7. This CDR3 region has 15 residues. The DNA of the CDR3 is TGTGCCAGCAACTTAGGGGGCCCTTCTGGAAACACCATATATTTT. Its protein product is CASNLGGPSGNTIYF.

This sequence joins TRBV6-2 or TRBV6-3 and TRBJ2-6, with D tentatively TRBD1 or TRBD2 (7 bases each). Germline V gene lookup returns CDR1 MNHEY and CDR2 SVGEGT. CDR3 length equals 18 residues. Between the trimmed V and J ends, which lost 6 bases and 0 bases, there was a span of 18 bases. The CDR3 nucleotides read TGTGCCAGCAGCTACCCCCAGGGGGGGAACTCTGGGGCCAACGTCCTGACTTTC. Amino acid sequence: CASSYPQGGNSGANVLTF.

This clonotype appeared many times. The chain carries TRBV28 and TRBJ1-1; D remains ambiguous. Trimming removed 7 bases at V and 8 bases at J, with 17 bases between. Germline lookup yields CDR1 MDHEN and CDR2 SYDVKM. The CDR3 extends over 13 amino acids. The CDR3 spells CASMDFVTFEAFF. The CDR3 DNA reads as TGTGCCAGCATGGATTTTGTTACCTTCGAAGCTTTCTTT.

This clonotype came up many times. The V and J genes are TRBV12-3 or TRBV12-4 and TRBJ1-1, with a weak D call TRBD1 (5 bases). Trimming took off 4 bases at V and 1 base at J, with 10 bases between the two ends. There are 14 residues in the CDR3. CDR3 region: CASSWQGPNTEAFF. The CDR3 DNA is TGTGCCAGCAGTTGGCAGGGCCCGAACACTGAAGCTTTCTTT.

The sample holds a few counts of this clonotype. The chain carries TRBV30 and TRBJ1-5; the D gene is possibly TRBD1 (6 bases). V was trimmed by 0 bases and J by 5 bases, leaving 17 bases between them. Germline V gene data show CDR1 as GTSNPN and CDR2 as SVGIG (reference sequence). The length of the CDR3 is 16 residues. The CDR3 sequence: CAWSVRTGRGDQPQHF. CDR3 sequence (DNA): TGTGCCTGGAGTGTACGCACTGGCAGGGGTGATCAGCCCCAGCATTTT.

Ten or more counts support this clonotype. The V gene is TRBV28, the J gene TRBJ1-5; no firm D call. Trimming pared 3 bases from V and 3 bases from J, leaving 9 bases between. Looked up from germline, CDR1 is MDHEN and CDR2 is SYDVKM. CDR3 length equals 14 residues. The CDR3 spells CASSFIPLNQPQHF. The CDR3 DNA sequence: TGTGCCAGCAGTTTCATACCCCTCAATCAGCCCCAGCATTTT.

The chain carries TRBV12-3 or TRBV12-4 and TRBJ2-7; 12 bases align to TRBD2. This CDR3 comprises 17 residues. The V gene end was trimmed by 6 bases and the J gene end by 4 bases; junction bases not matched to a gene: 13. The CDR3: CASSPPPTSGRGYEQYF. The CDR3 DNA sequence: TGTGCCAGCAGCCCTCCCCCGACTAGCGGGAGAGGTTACGAGCAGTACTTC.

The V call is TRBV4-1, the J call TRBJ1-2; no firm D call. Trimming took 0 bases from V and 4 from J, leaving 9 bases between them. Germline V gives CDR1 MGHRA, CDR2 YSYEKL. The CDR3 contains 14 residues. This CDR3 is CASSQDLGSYGYTF. The CDR3 DNA sequence: TGCGCCAGCAGCCAAGATCTAGGAAGCTATGGCTACACCTTC.

Concerning this clonotype: One end of the junction does not line up with germline, which may come from a read error. The chain links TRBV5-1 to TRBJ1-1, with D possibly matching TRBD1 (5 bases). This CDR3 comprises 15 residues. Germline CDR1 is SGHRS and CDR2 is YFSETQ. The CDR3 protein is CASSLRGVPNTDAFF. The DNA for the CDR3 is TGCGCCAGCAGCTTGCGAGGGGTCCCGAACACTGATGCTTTCTTT.

This clonotype was seen many times. The rearrangement joins TRBV28 to TRBJ2-7; 7 bases agree with TRBD1. Unmatched junction bases numbered 5, after V lost 6 bases and J lost 0 bases. CDR3 length: 14 amino acids. Germline V CDR1 and CDR2: MDHEN, SYDVKM. The CDR3 reads CASSHRDSSYEQYF. The CDR3, as DNA: TGTGCCAGCAGCCACCGGGACAGCTCCTACGAGCAGTACTTC.

Ten or more counts support this clonotype. A clone one base away is much larger, so this may be a read error. The chain links TRBV7-6 to TRBJ2-7; 9 positions match TRBD1. The germline V gene has CDR1 SGHVS and CDR2 FNYEAQ. This CDR3 is 15 amino acids long. CDR3 loop: CASSLGTGYTYGQYF. CDR3 DNA: TGTGCCAGCAGCTTGGGGACAGGGTATACCTACGGGCAGTACTTC.

This clonotype was counted many times. The chain has TRBV27 and TRBJ1-2; the D gene is possibly TRBD1 (5 bases). Germline lookup yields CDR1 MNHEY and CDR2 SMNVEV (reference sequence). This CDR3 is 16 amino acids long. The germline V and J ends were trimmed by 6 bases and 8 bases, with 25 bases remaining between them. The CDR3 region is CASSPSSRDVAGGYTF. The DNA for the CDR3 is TGTGCCAGCAGCCCATCCTCCCGGGACGTCGCCGGGGGCTACACCTTC.

This clonotype was counted many times. The chain has TRBV19 and TRBJ2-7, with D perhaps TRBD1 or TRBD2 (6 bases each). The V and J ends lost 6 bases and 6 bases respectively, with 21 bases between them. The CDR3 contains 15 residues. CDR1 and CDR2 from the germline V gene are LNHDA and SQIVND (reference sequence). In DNA form, the CDR3 reads TGTGCCAGTAGAACACAGGGTGGGACTCCTGGCGAGCAGTACTTC. Amino acid sequence: CASRTQGGTPGEQYF.

Only a few counts were recorded for this clonotype. The chain combines TRBV11-2 with TRBJ2-5; D is undetermined. From germline, CDR1 is SGHAT and CDR2 FQNNGV. V lost 3 bases and J lost 5, with 13 bases in between. This CDR3 contains 14 residues. The CDR3, as DNA: TGTGCCAGCAGCTTGAAACAGCAAGTGGAGACCCAGTACTTC. It translates to CASSLKQQVETQYF.

This clonotype has at least ten counts. This chain links TRBV25-1 with TRBJ1-6, with D hard to call. From germline, CDR1 is MGHDK and CDR2 SYGVNS. V shed 1 base and J shed 10 bases, with 5 bases lying between them. The CDR3 consists of 12 residues. The CDR3: CASSESNSPLHF. Here the CDR3 DNA reads TGTGCCAGCAGTGAATCTAACTCACCCCTCCACTTT. Combining the CDR3 with reference TRBV25-1 and TRBJ1-6 gives the whole variable domain EADIYQTPRYLVIGTGKKITLECSQTMGHDKMYWYQQDPGMELHLIHYSYGVNSTEKGDLSSESTVSRIRTEHFPLTLESARPSHTSQYLCASSESNSPLHFGNGTRLTVT.

This clonotype was observed at least ten times. This chain joins TRBV12-3 or TRBV12-4 and TRBJ1-2, with a weak D call TRBD1 (5 bases). V shed 6 bases and J shed 4 bases, with 18 bases lying between them. The CDR3 totals 15 residues. The CDR3 reads CASRGTGSHFYGYTF. As DNA, the CDR3 is TGTGCCAGCAGGGGAACAGGCTCCCATTTCTATGGCTACACCTTC.

At least ten counts were recorded for this clonotype. This sequence joins TRBV11-2 and TRBJ2-7; D tentatively fits TRBD1 or TRBD2 (6 bases each). V was shortened by 4 bases and J by 4 bases, with 29 bases between the two germline ends. Germline CDR1 is SGHAT and CDR2 is FQNNGV. The CDR3 is made up of 19 amino acids. DNA of the CDR3: TGTGCCAGCAGCTGGGGGCCCGGGAGAGGCCTTGAGGGAAATTACGAGCAGTACTTC. It encodes CASSWGPGRGLEGNYEQYF. The full variable domain, its missing parts supplied by reference TRBV11-2 and TRBJ2-7, is EAGVAQSPRYKIIEKRQSVAFWCNPISGHATLYWYQQILGQGPKLLIQFQNNGVVDDSQLPKDRFSAERLKGVDSTLKIQPAKLEDSAVYLCASSWGPGRGLEGNYEQYFGPGTRLTVT.